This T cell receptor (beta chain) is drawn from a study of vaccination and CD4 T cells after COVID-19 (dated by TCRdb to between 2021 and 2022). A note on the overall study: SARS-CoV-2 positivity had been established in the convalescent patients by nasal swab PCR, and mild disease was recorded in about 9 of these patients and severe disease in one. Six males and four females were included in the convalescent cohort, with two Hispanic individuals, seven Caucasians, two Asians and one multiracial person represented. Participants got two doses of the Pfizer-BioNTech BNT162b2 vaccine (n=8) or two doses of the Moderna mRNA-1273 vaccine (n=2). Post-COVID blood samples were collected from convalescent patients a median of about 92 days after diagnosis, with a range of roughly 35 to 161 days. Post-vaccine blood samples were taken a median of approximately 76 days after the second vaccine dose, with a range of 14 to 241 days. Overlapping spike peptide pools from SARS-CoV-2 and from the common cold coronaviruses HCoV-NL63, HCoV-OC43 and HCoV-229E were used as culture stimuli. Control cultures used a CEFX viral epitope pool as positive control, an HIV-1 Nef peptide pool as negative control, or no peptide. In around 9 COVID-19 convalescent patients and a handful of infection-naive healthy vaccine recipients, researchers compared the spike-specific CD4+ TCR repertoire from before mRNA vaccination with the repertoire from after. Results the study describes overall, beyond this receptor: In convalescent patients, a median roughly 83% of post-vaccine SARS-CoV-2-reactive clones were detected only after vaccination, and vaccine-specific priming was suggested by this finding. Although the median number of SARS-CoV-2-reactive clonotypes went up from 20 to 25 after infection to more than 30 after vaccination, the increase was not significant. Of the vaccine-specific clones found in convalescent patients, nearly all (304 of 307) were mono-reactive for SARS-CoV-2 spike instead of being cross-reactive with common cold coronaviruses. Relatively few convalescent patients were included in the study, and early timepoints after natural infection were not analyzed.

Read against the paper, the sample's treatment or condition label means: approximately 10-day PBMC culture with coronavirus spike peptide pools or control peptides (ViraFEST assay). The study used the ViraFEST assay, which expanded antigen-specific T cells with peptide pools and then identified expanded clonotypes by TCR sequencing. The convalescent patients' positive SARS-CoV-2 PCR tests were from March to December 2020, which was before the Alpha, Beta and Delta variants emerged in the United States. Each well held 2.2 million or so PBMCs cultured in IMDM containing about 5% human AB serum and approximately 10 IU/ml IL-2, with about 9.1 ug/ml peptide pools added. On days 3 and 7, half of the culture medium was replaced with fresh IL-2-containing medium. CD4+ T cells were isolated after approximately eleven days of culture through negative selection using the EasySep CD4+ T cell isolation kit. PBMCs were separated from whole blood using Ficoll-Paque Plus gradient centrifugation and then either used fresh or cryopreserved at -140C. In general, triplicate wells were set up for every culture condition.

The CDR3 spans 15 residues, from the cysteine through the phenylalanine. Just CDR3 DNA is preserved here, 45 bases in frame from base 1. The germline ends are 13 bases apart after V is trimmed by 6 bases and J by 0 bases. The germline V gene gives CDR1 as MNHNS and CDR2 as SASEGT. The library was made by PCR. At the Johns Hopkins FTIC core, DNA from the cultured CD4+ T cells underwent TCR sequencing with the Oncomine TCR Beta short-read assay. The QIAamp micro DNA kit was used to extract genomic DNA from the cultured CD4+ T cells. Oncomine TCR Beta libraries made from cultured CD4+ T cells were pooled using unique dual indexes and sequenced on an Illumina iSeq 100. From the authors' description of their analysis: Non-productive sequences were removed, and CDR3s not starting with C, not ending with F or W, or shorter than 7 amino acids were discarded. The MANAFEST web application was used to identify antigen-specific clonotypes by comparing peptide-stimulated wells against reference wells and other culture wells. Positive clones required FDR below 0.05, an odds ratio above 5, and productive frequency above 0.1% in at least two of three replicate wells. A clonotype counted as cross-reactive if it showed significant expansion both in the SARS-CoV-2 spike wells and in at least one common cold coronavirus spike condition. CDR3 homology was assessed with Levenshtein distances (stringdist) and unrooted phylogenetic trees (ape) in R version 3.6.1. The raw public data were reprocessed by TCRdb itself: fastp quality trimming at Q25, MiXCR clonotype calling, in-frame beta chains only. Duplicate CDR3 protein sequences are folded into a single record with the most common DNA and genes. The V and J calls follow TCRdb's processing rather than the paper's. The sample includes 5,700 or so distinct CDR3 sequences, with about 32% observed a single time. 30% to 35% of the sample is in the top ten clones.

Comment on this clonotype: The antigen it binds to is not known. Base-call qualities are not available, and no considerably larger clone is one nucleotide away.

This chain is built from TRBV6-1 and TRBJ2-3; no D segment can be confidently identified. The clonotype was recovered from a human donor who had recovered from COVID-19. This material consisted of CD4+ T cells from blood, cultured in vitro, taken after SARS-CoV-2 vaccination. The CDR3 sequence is CASSPWIDSTDTQYF. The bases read TGTGCCAGCAGCCCCTGGATTGATAGCACAGATACGCAGTATTTT.